This entry lists 2 T cell receptor beta chains sequenced from one sample in a study of cytomegalovirus exposure and HLA in healthy donors listed by TCRdb under 2017. Library creation used the immunoSEQ multiplex PCR assay. The multiplex PCR relied on a mix of 60 forward primers for TCR Vbeta segments and 13 reverse primers for TCR Jbeta segments. What TCRdb holds here is the immuneACCESS table cut down to in-frame rearrangements. Part of the clones is not present; checked against another copy, under half of the missing clones reflect an unresolved V gene, and the others are unexplained. A total of over 150,000 clones appear in this sample, over 60% of them only once. Jointly, the top ten make up 4% of the sample. Sequencing was performed on PBMCs. The receptors originated from a woman in her thirties or forties in good health and CMV-seronegative.

This chain links TRBV6-5 with TRBJ2-7; D might be TRBD1 (6 bases). The germline CDR1 and CDR2 sequences are MNHEY and SVGAGI. V was shortened by 5 bases and J by 5 bases, with 19 bases between the two germline ends. The CDR3 runs to 15 residues. CDR3 sequence reads: CASSHEAGAVHEQYF. For the CDR3, the DNA is TGTGCCAGCAGTCATGAGGCAGGGGCTGTACACGAGCAGTACTTC.

The V gene is TRBV29-1, the J gene TRBJ2-5; D is undetermined. The germline CDR1 and CDR2 sequences are SQVTM and ANQGSEA. The V gene lost 0 bases and the J gene lost 0 bases, with 8 bases spanning the gap. There are 14 residues in the CDR3. The CDR3 loop reads CSVEDRLDQETQYF. CDR3 bases: TGCAGCGTTGAAGATCGACTGGACCAAGAGACCCAGTACTTC.